This TCR beta chain was captured in a study of blood T cells in healthy people across ages (dated by TCRdb to about 2015). In the study overall: In model experiments, template switching captured about one uniquely barcoded TCR beta cDNA molecule for every two T cells. Using deep sequencing normalized with unique cDNA molecular identifiers, the study measured how TCR beta repertoire diversity changes with age. The donors were divided into four age groups: young (average around 16 years), middle-aged (approximately 42), aged (about 56) and long-lived (roughly 82). To avoid experimental bias, donors of different ages were distributed randomly across sequencing lanes. The study analyzed two additional independent replicas of 1 million unique cDNA reads from the same blood draw for two donors, one aged 18 to 30 and one aged 80 or older.

The sample holds a few counts of this clonotype. The specificity of this receptor is unknown. No much larger clonotype is one base removed from it; base qualities were not supplied. Systemically healthy Caucasian individuals from Russia, 35 to 40 in total and aged roughly 6 to 100 years, were included as donors. About 9.6 milliliters of peripheral blood were collected from each donor into EDTA-treated Vacutainer tubes. Ficoll-Paque density-gradient centrifugation was used to isolate PBMCs, with at least 6.5 million per sample. Trizol reagent was used to extract total RNA from PBMCs, with at least 6 micrograms per sample. For every donor, an aliquot of PBMCs went through flow cytometry to measure the percentages of naive CD45RAhigh/CD27high T cells. Library prep was done by 5' RACE. Sequenced on an Illumina HiSeq 2500. A second PCR of roughly 7 to 12 cycles was run with a J-beta primer mix and a sample-barcoded 5' primer. A unique molecular identifier was introduced onto each TCR beta cDNA molecule by a template-switch 5' adaptor carrying 12 random nucleotides. At least 2.5 million CDR3-containing paired-end reads were obtained from each sample. All of the RNA was converted into first-strand cDNA using the Mint cDNA synthesis kit, with a TRBC-specific oligonucleotide serving as the primer. Following uracil-DNA glycosylase treatment, a first 18-cycle PCR with universal primers M1SS and BC2_uni_R was performed on all cDNA. Turning to the authors' computational methods: For normalization, 1 million high-quality reads, each with a distinct molecular identifier, were randomly selected from each sample. Reads sharing molecular identifiers were discarded rather than binned into consensus sequences. CDR3 identification, clonotype clustering and error correction used MiTCR with a Q25 quality threshold and the strictest error-elimination algorithm. A nonparametric unseen species model with Euler transformation was used to estimate lower-bound total TCR beta diversity. TCRdb cleaned the public reads at Q25 with fastp, built clones with MiXCR and kept in-frame beta chains. When rows share a CDR3 protein, they turn into one entry using the most common DNA and genes. The V and J calls were not made by the authors but by TCRdb's processing. The table for this sample lists 700,000 or so distinct CDR3 sequences; roughly two fifths of them were counted only once. Together, the top ten hold 25% to 35% of the sample.

Including cysteine and phenylalanine, the CDR3 has 18 amino acids. The entry retains the CDR3 DNA only, 54 bases that are in frame from base 1. CDR1 and CDR2, looked up from the germline V gene, are MGHRA and YSYEKL. Trimming takes 0 bases off V and 2 bases off J; junction bases not matched to a gene: 10. Points the paper makes about the study in general: Compared with the aged group, the long-lived group had more naive CD4+ T cells, fewer expanded clones and increased TCR diversity, a pattern suggesting age selection. As age increased, observed TCR beta diversity per million T cells dropped in a roughly linear way, and a significant reduction was already evident by age approximately 40. Conclusive comparison of naive and antigen-experienced compartments was prevented by the profiling of bulk unsorted PBMCs. Total diversity estimates from one million sequenced T cells were considered lower bounds and underestimates. The percentage of naive T cells measured by flow cytometry correlated strongly with observed TCR beta diversity. Because the CMV infection status of the donors was unknown, age-related changes in expanded clonotypes may potentially have been confounded.

This chain joins TRBV4-1 to TRBJ2-3; TRBD2 fits 8 bases in the junction. Sequencing was carried out using blood. The source of this sequence is a man at least 80 years old in good health. The DNA sequence is as follows: TGCGCCAGCAGCCAAGATATGATAATAGCGGGGACCACAGATACGCAGTATTTT. It specifies CASSQDMIIAGTTDTQYF.